This is a list of T cell receptor beta chains from one sample in a study of T cells after yellow fever vaccination. TCRdb analysed the 5' RACE reads with MiXCR anew, one entry per CDR3 protein. The sample holds some 200,000 distinct CDR3 sequences; about 3% are singletons and the top ten take 2.5% to 3.5%. The material sequenced was CD4+ T cells sorted from PBMCs, taken 10 days after the yellow fever booster vaccination. These receptors originate from a man aged 18 to 30 who received the YFV17D yellow fever vaccine. Each CDR3 is given with its conserved first and last residue. Each record gives: D gene, clone size, V gene, J gene, CDR3 DNA, CDR3 protein. The D gene is left open where the match is weak. Clone sizes are given selectively: once, few, many, or a class where the clone is expanded.

D: TRBD1
size: .
V: TRBV19
J: TRBJ1-2
DNA: TGTGCCAGTATTCCGACAGGGCTTAACTATGGCTACACCTTC
CDR3: CASIPTGLNYGYTF

D: .
size: .
V: TRBV11-3
J: TRBJ1-2
DNA: TGTGCCAGCAGCTTAGATCTCGGGACACCAAACTATGGCTACACCTTC
CDR3: CASSLDLGTPNYGYTF

D: .
size: .
V: TRBV30
J: TRBJ1-2
DNA: TGTGCCTGGAGTGTGGGGCTTCTCGTTAATCGAAATTTC
CDR3: CAWSVGLLVNRNF

D: .
size: many
V: TRBV5-1
J: TRBJ2-2
DNA: TGCGCCAGCAGCTTCGCGGACCCGTTCGGGGAGCTGTTTTTT
CDR3: CASSFADPFGELFF

D: TRBD1
size: many
V: TRBV5-1
J: TRBJ2-7
DNA: TGCGCCAGCAGCTTGGCCGAGACAGGGGAAGAGCAGTACTTC
CDR3: CASSLAETGEEQYF

D: .
size: many
V: TRBV5-1
J: TRBJ2-2
DNA: TGCGCCAGCAGTAAGGAACGGCCAAACACCGGGGAGCTGTTTTTT
CDR3: CASSKERPNTGELFF

D: TRBD2
size: many
V: TRBV29-1
J: TRBJ2-5
DNA: TGCAGCGTTGAGCGGGGGTCGGGGTACCAAGAGACCCAGTACTTC
CDR3: CSVERGSGYQETQYF

D: TRBD2
size: .
V: TRBV5-1
J: TRBJ2-1
DNA: TGCGCCAGCAGCTTGGGAGCGGGGGGTAACAATGAGCAGTTCTTC
CDR3: CASSLGAGGNNEQFF

D: .
size: many
V: TRBV5-1
J: TRBJ2-7
DNA: TGCGCCAGCAGCTTGGGGGTCAGCACCTACGAGCAGTACTTC
CDR3: CASSLGVSTYEQYF

D: TRBD2
size: few
V: TRBV7-3
J: TRBJ2-3
DNA: TGTGCCAGCAGCTTGGGCACGGGGGGTGGCACAGATACGCAGTATTTT
CDR3: CASSLGTGGGTDTQYF

D: TRBD2
size: many
V: TRBV5-5
J: TRBJ2-3
DNA: TGTGCCAGCAGCTCGGGACTAGGAATAGATACGCAGTATTTT
CDR3: CASSSGLGIDTQYF

D: .
size: many
V: TRBV20-1
J: TRBJ2-5
DNA: TGCAGTGCCCTTGAGGGAGGGGGCATGAGGGAGACCCAGTACTTC
CDR3: CSALEGGGMRETQYF

D: TRBD2
size: few
V: TRBV7-9
J: TRBJ2-3
DNA: TGTGCCAGCAGCTTGGGTAGCGGGACCACAGATACGCAGTATTTT
CDR3: CASSLGSGTTDTQYF

D: TRBD1
size: many
V: TRBV25-1
J: TRBJ2-3
DNA: TGTGCCAGCAGTGAAACCCCAGGGGGTCGCGCAGATACGCAGTATTTT
CDR3: CASSETPGGRADTQYF

D: .
size: many
V: TRBV7-2
J: TRBJ2-3
DNA: TGTGCCAGCAGCTTAACGTTCGGGGGCGATACGCAGTATTTT
CDR3: CASSLTFGGDTQYF

D: TRBD2
size: few
V: TRBV5-1
J: TRBJ2-5
DNA: TGCGCCAGCAGTACTAGCGGGGAGCAAGAGACCCAGTACTTC
CDR3: CASSTSGEQETQYF

D: .
size: .
V: TRBV30
J: TRBJ1-2
DNA: TGTGCCTGGAGTGTACCCGCGACAGCCTATGGCTACACCTTC
CDR3: CAWSVPATAYGYTF

D: .
size: few
V: TRBV7-2
J: TRBJ2-1
DNA: TGTGCCAGCAGCTCAGTGGGGGGGCCAAGTGAGCAGTTCTTC
CDR3: CASSSVGGPSEQFF

D: .
size: few
V: TRBV7-8
J: TRBJ2-5
DNA: TGTGCCAGCAGCGGTGTGGGGCTAATAGGAGAGACCCAGTACTTC
CDR3: CASSGVGLIGETQYF

D: TRBD2
size: .
V: TRBV5-1
J: TRBJ2-1
DNA: TGCGCCAGCAGCTTGGGGCTAGCGGGGGGCCGGGCGTTCTTC
CDR3: CASSLGLAGGRAFF

D: .
size: many
V: TRBV18
J: TRBJ1-1
DNA: TGTGCCAGCTCACCACCCATTAACCTTGAAGCTTTCTTT
CDR3: CASSPPINLEAFF

D: .
size: few
V: TRBV15
J: TRBJ2-5
DNA: TGTGCCACCAGCAGAGCGCCGGGGGAGGAGACCCAGTACTTC
CDR3: CATSRAPGEETQYF

D: .
size: few
V: TRBV7-2
J: TRBJ1-1
DNA: TGTGCCAGCAGAAGAGGCCCGGGGAACACTGAAGCTTTCTTT
CDR3: CASRRGPGNTEAFF

D: .
size: many
V: TRBV6-6
J: TRBJ2-4
DNA: TGTGCCAGCAGTTACGAGGGCAGTATTATCGCCAAAAACATTCAGTACTTC
CDR3: CASSYEGSIIAKNIQYF

D: .
size: many
V: TRBV6-1
J: TRBJ2-3
DNA: TGTGCCAGTCGGACAGAGCCCACAGATACGCAGTATTTT
CDR3: CASRTEPTDTQYF

D: .
size: few
V: TRBV7-9
J: TRBJ1-1
DNA: TGTGCCAGCACCCCAGGCAGGGTGGAAACTGAAGCTTTCTTT
CDR3: CASTPGRVETEAFF

D: TRBD1
size: many
V: TRBV5-6
J: TRBJ2-1
DNA: TGTGCCAGCGATAGATTAGGACAGGCGTACAATGAGCAGTTCTTC
CDR3: CASDRLGQAYNEQFF

D: .
size: many
V: TRBV10-3
J: TRBJ1-1
DNA: TGTGCCATCAACCATGGTAGGGGGACTGAAGCTTTCTTT
CDR3: CAINHGRGTEAFF

D: .
size: few
V: TRBV28
J: TRBJ2-5
DNA: TGTGCCAGCAGTTCCGTATCTTCGACTAGAGGAGAGACCCAGTACTTC
CDR3: CASSSVSSTRGETQYF

D: .
size: many
V: TRBV11-2
J: TRBJ2-7
DNA: TGTGCCAGCAGCTTAGAGACCGGATTCTACGAGCAGTACTTC
CDR3: CASSLETGFYEQYF

D: .
size: many
V: TRBV2
J: TRBJ2-3
DNA: TGTGCCAGCTCTGACGGGTGGGGTACGCAGTATTTT
CDR3: CASSDGWGTQYF

D: TRBD1
size: few
V: TRBV18
J: TRBJ2-5
DNA: TGTGCCAGCTCACTTCTGGCAGGGACAGGGGAAGAGACCCAGTACTTC
CDR3: CASSLLAGTGEETQYF

D: .
size: many
V: TRBV4-3
J: TRBJ2-5
DNA: TGCGCCAGCAGCCAAGATGGCAGGATGGCCCTGGGCGAGACCCAGTACTTC
CDR3: CASSQDGRMALGETQYF

D: TRBD1
size: .
V: TRBV5-1
J: TRBJ1-3
DNA: TGCGCCAGCAGCAGGGGACAGGGCGACACCATATATTTT
CDR3: CASSRGQGDTIYF

D: TRBD1
size: few
V: TRBV12-3/TRBV12-4
J: TRBJ1-3
DNA: TGTGCCAGCAGCCCTTGGAGGGACAGGGGGCTACGTGGAAACACCATATATTTT
CDR3: CASSPWRDRGLRGNTIYF

D: .
size: many
V: TRBV7-2
J: TRBJ2-5
DNA: TGTGCCAGCAGCCGGAGCGGGTACCAAGAGACCCAGTACTTC
CDR3: CASSRSGYQETQYF

D: .
size: many
V: TRBV20-1
J: TRBJ2-1
DNA: TGCAGTGCTAGAGACTCCGGGGTTTCCTACAATGAGCAGTTCTTC
CDR3: CSARDSGVSYNEQFF

D: TRBD2
size: few
V: TRBV4-3
J: TRBJ2-3
DNA: TGCGCCAGCAGCCCGAGCCTAGCGGGGGATAAACGGCGGGCTGTTACGCAGTATTTT
CDR3: CASSPSLAGDKRRAVTQYF

D: .
size: few
V: TRBV7-8
J: TRBJ2-7
DNA: TGTGCCAGCAGCTTACCAGGGATCCCATACGAGCAGTACTTC
CDR3: CASSLPGIPYEQYF

D: TRBD1
size: .
V: TRBV5-4
J: TRBJ2-1
DNA: TGTGCCAGCAGCTCACCGGGACAGGGGGCAAATGAGCAGTTCTTC
CDR3: CASSSPGQGANEQFF

D: .
size: few
V: TRBV6-5
J: TRBJ2-6
DNA: TGTGCCACCCGGCCTCTTCGGGACTCTGGGGCCAACGTCCTGACTTTC
CDR3: CATRPLRDSGANVLTF

D: .
size: few
V: TRBV20-1
J: TRBJ2-1
DNA: TGCAGTGCTGGAGGGGGGGCGGTCAGGAATGAGCAGTTCTTC
CDR3: CSAGGGAVRNEQFF

D: TRBD2
size: few
V: TRBV20-1
J: TRBJ2-1
DNA: TGCAGTGCGGCTCGTCGGGGGGGGCGAAATGAGCAGTTCTTC
CDR3: CSAARRGGRNEQFF

D: TRBD1
size: few
V: TRBV6-6
J: TRBJ1-5
DNA: TGTGCCAGCAGCCGGGACAGAAATAGCAATCAGCCCCAGCATTTT
CDR3: CASSRDRNSNQPQHF

D: .
size: many
V: TRBV7-2
J: TRBJ1-4
DNA: TGTGCCAGCAGTTCCCCTGAAAAACTGTTTTTT
CDR3: CASSSPEKLFF

D: .
size: few
V: TRBV2
J: TRBJ2-3
DNA: TGTGCCAGCACAAAGGGGCTAGAAGCAGATACGCAGTATTTT
CDR3: CASTKGLEADTQYF